This TCR beta chain derives from a study of CD8 T cells in ankylosing spondylitis. Study results and limitations: Clones tied to disease were said to be significantly enriched in matched ankylosing spondylitis synovial fluid. About 8 highly homologous variants made up a TCR beta motif, and this motif appeared characteristic of ankylosing spondylitis blood.

Via MiXCR, TCRdb re-called the 5' RACE reads, giving one row per CDR3 protein. The sample has hundreds of thousands of distinct CDR3 sequences, 9.5% to 15% seen once. A few counts support this clonotype. Antigen: not known. V dropped 4 bases and J dropped 6; count of bases not matched to a gene: 4. The length of the CDR3 is 14 residues. Germline V CDR1 and CDR2: SGHTA, FQGNSA. The chain carries TRBV7-2 and TRBJ2-1, with 9 bases fitting TRBD1. The sequence came from a male donor with ankylosing spondylitis. The sequenced material came from blood, either unsorted or a sorted T cell fraction (not recorded which). The CDR3 is CASSWGTGPNEQFF. In DNA, the CDR3 is TGTGCCAGCAGCTGGGGGACAGGGCCCAATGAGCAGTTCTTC.